This TCR beta chain was retrieved from a study of PD-1 blockade in classical Hodgkin lymphoma. The study's findings and limits: Lower baseline TCR diversity marked trial partial responders and progressors.

Only in-frame clones appear in the TCRdb table, and some are missing; sequencing was by immunoSEQ multiplex PCR. This table has roughly 20,000 clones, over 65% appearing once. Time point defined: cycle 4 day 1 (C4D1), after six to seven weeks of nivolumab. In every patient, relapse followed autologous stem cell transplantation, while exposure to brentuximab vedotin differed. CD4+ T cells were purified from thawed PBMCs by negative selection. Of note for this clone: Its cognate antigen is unknown.

Sequences were derived from CD4+ T cells from blood, sampled before the fourth cycle of nivolumab. The source is a human donor with classical Hodgkin lymphoma.

CDR3 loop: CASSLVGTGGRYEQYF. The CDR3 DNA reads TGTGCCAGCAGCTTAGTAGGGACAGGGGGTCGTTACGAGCAGTACTTC. The rearrangement joins TRBV11-2 to TRBJ2-7, with TRBD1 matching over 11 bases. The trim removed 1 base at V and 4 bases at J, leaving 6 bases unmatched. Germline V CDR1 and CDR2: SGHAT, FQNNGV. The CDR3 consists of 16 residues.